This T cell receptor (beta chain) originates from a study of radiation and T cells in renal cell carcinoma. This CDR3 has 13 amino acids. The germline V and J ends were trimmed by 3 bases and 1 base, with 9 bases remaining between them. CDR1 is GTSNPN, CDR2 SVGIG, per germline (reference sequence). Time point noted: blood 2 weeks post-SBRT. Treatment in this sample: 15 Gy SBRT to primary tumor, nephrectomy 4 weeks later. Libraries were prepared by immunoSEQ multiplex PCR; TCRdb keeps only in-frame clonotypes and omits some of them. Of tens of thousands of clones listed, roughly four fifths were seen once; the top ten hold under 7%.

The rearrangement joins TRBV30 to TRBJ1-1, with no clear D. Here the sequenced sample was blood, taken from a patient whose treatment included radiotherapy and nephrectomy. The receptor was isolated from a man aged 55 to 70 with renal cell carcinoma. Here the CDR3 reads CAWSPSPNTEAFF. CDR3 bases: TGTGCCTGGAGCCCCTCTCCGAACACTGAAGCTTTCTTT.